This T cell receptor beta chain emerged from a study of T cell responses to AZD1222 COVID-19 vaccine. Study results and limitations: Donors, mostly white British, included more females; clonal diversity was possibly underestimated.

Here immunoSEQ multiplex PCR was the method, and the copy in TCRdb shows in-frame clones only, minus some. The table has about 150,000 clones, over 90% seen once. Only one count was recorded for this clone. The antigen is not known. CDR3 length equals 14 residues. The V and J ends lost 2 bases and 9 bases respectively, with 11 bases between them. Germline V gene lookup returns CDR1 SGHTA and CDR2 FQGNSA. The chain carries TRBV7-2 and TRBJ1-6; D call uncertain. This clonotype originated in an adult in good health. The source was peripheral blood, collected on day 0 of AZD1222 vaccination. CDR3 sequence reads: CASSLPQQASPLHF. The CDR3 DNA sequence: TGTGCCAGCAGCTTACCCCAGCAGGCTTCACCCCTCCACTTT. Complete variable domain (other parts from reference TRBV7-2 and TRBJ1-6): GAGVSQSPSNKVTEKGKDVELRCDPISGHTALYWYRQSLGQGLEFLIYFQGNSAPDKSGLPSDRFSAERTGGSVSTLTIQRTQQEDSAVYLCASSLPQQASPLHFGNGTRLTVT.